This passage covers 20 T cell receptor beta chains from one sample sequenced in a study of beta chain features in type 1 diabetes. The entirety of the isolated RNA underwent reverse transcription, so expressed TCRB transcripts were sequenced. Libraries were prepared by immunoSEQ multiplex PCR; TCRdb keeps only in-frame clonotypes and omits some of them. The sample lists 150,000 to 200,000 clones; approximately 13% were seen once. Sequencing used central memory CD4+ T cells from blood. The receptor source for this set is a woman between 18 and 29 years old in good health.

This clone was counted between two and nine times. V is TRBV29-1 and J is TRBJ2-5; the match to TRBD1 covers 11 bases. CDR3 length: 14 residues. J lost 5 bases, V lost 7 bases, and 9 bases had no gene match. The V gene's germline CDR1 is SQVTM and CDR2 ANQGSEA. CDR3: CSATGTGGIETQYF. The CDR3 region has the DNA TGCAGCGCTACAGGGACAGGGGGTATCGAGACCCAGTACTTC.

This clone was detected a few times. CDR3 sequence: CASSQESRYTDTQYF. DNA for the CDR3: TGCGCCAGCAGCCAAGAGTCGAGGTACACAGATACGCAGTATTTT. V usage is TRBV4-3 and J usage is TRBJ2-3; D not resolved. The germline V and J ends were trimmed by 0 bases and 2 bases, with 9 bases remaining between them. The CDR3 is 15 amino acids. Germline-derived CDR1 and CDR2 are LGHNA and YSLEER.

This clone has a handful of counts. V gene TRBV30 combines with J gene TRBJ1-2; perhaps TRBD1 as D (6 bases). CDR3 size: 13 residues. The V end lost 0 bases, the J end lost 7 bases, and 12 bases lay between the germline ends. Germline V gene sequence: CDR1 GTSNPN, CDR2 SVGIG (reference sequence). DNA for the CDR3: TGTGCCTGGAGTGTCTCAGGGGTCCGTGGCTACACCTTC. It codes for CAWSVSGVRGYTF. The full variable domain, its missing parts supplied by reference TRBV30 and TRBJ1-2, is SQTIHQWPATLVQPVGSPLSLECTVEGTSNPNLYWYRQAAGRGLQLLFYSVGIGQISSEVPQNLSASRPQDRQFILSSKKLLLSDSGFYLCAWSVSGVRGYTFGSGTRLTVV.

The chain links TRBV28 to TRBJ1-4; D is possibly TRBD1 (5 bases). Germline-derived CDR1 and CDR2 are MDHEN and SYDVKM. The CDR3 is 13 residues long. Between the trimmed V and J ends, which lost 7 bases and 7 bases, there was a span of 13 bases. CDR3 DNA: TGTGCCAGCAATTTCAGGGTGGGTGAAAAACTGTTTTTT. Its protein is CASNFRVGEKLFF.

This clone was picked up a small number of times. The CDR3 bases are TGTGCCACACAAATGACAGGAAGAAACTACGAGCAGTACTTC. It is translated as CATQMTGRNYEQYF. The V and J genes are TRBV28 and TRBJ2-7, with D maybe TRBD1 (6 bases). The CDR3 consists of 14 residues. V lost 10 bases and J 3 bases, leaving 19 bases between the germline ends. Germline V gives CDR1 MDHEN, CDR2 SYDVKM. The entire variable domain, with the rest obtained from reference TRBV28 and TRBJ2-7, is as follows: DVKVTQSSRYLVKRTGEKVFLECVQDMDHENMFWYRQDPGLGLRLIYFSYDVKMKEKGDIPEGYSVSREKKERFSLILESASTNQTSMYLCATQMTGRNYEQYFGPGTRLTVT.

This clone was observed a few times. This chain links TRBV29-1 with TRBJ1-2; 7 bases are a match to TRBD1. The length of the CDR3 is 15 residues. The germline CDR1 and CDR2 sequences are SQVTM and ANQGSEA. With 4 bases clipped from V and 4 bases from J, the junction kept 12 bases outside the gene matches. CDR3 in amino acids: CSVGSDRAFGYGYTF. CDR3 sequence (DNA): TGCAGCGTTGGGAGTGACAGGGCGTTCGGCTATGGCTACACCTTC.

This clone has just a few counts. The chain links TRBV4-3 to TRBJ1-5; TRBD1 matches at 7 bases. The CDR3 loop spans 13 amino acids. Germline CDR1 is LGHNA and CDR2 is YSLEER. J gave up 6 bases and V 5 bases, and 4 bases lay outside the gene matches. The CDR3 spells CASSVHRGQPQHF. The CDR3 DNA is TGCGCCAGCAGCGTTCACAGGGGTCAGCCCCAGCATTTT.

The chain recombines TRBV6-1 with TRBJ2-7, with unresolved D. CDR3 length: 10 residues. Germline CDR1 and CDR2: MNHNS and SASEGT. The V end lost 6 bases, the J end lost 3 bases, and 3 bases lay between the germline ends. The CDR3: CASRYYEQYF. The CDR3 DNA reads as TGTGCCAGCAGATACTACGAGCAGTACTTC.

This clone was picked up many times. This rearrangement joins TRBV2 to TRBJ2-6; TRBD1 agrees at 8 bases. Germline CDR1 reads SNHLY; CDR2 reads FYNNEI. The CDR3 extends over 16 amino acids. The J segment lost 2 bases and the V segment lost 3 bases, leaving 3 bases of the junction unmatched. The CDR3 DNA sequence: TGTGCCAGCAGTGACAGGGGGCGCGCTGGGGCCAACGTCCTGACTTTC. Protein sequence: CASSDRGRAGANVLTF.

The V call is TRBV27, the J call TRBJ2-5; TRBD2 matches 7 bases. Germline CDR1 MNHEY, CDR2 SMNVEV (reference sequence). The ends lost 4 bases at V and 5 bases at J; junction bases unmatched: 4. The length of the CDR3 is 13 residues. Here the CDR3 reads CASSWGGWETQYF. The CDR3 region has the DNA TGTGCCAGCAGTTGGGGGGGGTGGGAGACCCAGTACTTC.

This sequence joins TRBV20-1 and TRBJ2-3; D remains unclear. The CDR3 is made up of 11 amino acids. V was cut by 0 bases and J by 8 bases, with 6 bases left in between. The germline V gene encodes CDR1 DFQATT and CDR2 SNEGSKA (reference sequence). In nucleotides, the CDR3 is TGCAGTGCTAGAGAGGGCCCTACGCAGTATTTT. It codes for CSAREGPTQYF.

In the case of this clone: The sample holds other DNA sequences that translate to the same CDR3. The V call is TRBV5-4, the J call TRBJ2-2; 7 nucleotides align to TRBD2. The germline gives CDR1 SGHNT, CDR2 YYREEE (reference sequence). J gave up 9 bases and V 0 bases, and 5 bases lay outside the gene matches. This CDR3 has 14 residues. CDR3 sequence reads: CASSLEWGGRELFF. The CDR3 DNA reads TGTGCCAGCAGCTTGGAGTGGGGGGGAAGGGAGCTGTTTTTT.

This clone was counted only a few times. This chain connects TRBV30 to TRBJ1-4, with 8 positions matching TRBD1. Germline-derived CDR1 and CDR2 are GTSNPN and SVGIG (reference sequence). The CDR3 spans 13 residues. Trimming took 5 bases from V and 7 from J; bases not matched to a gene: 6. Written as DNA, the CDR3 is TGTGCCTGGTGGAGGGGGACAGGTGAAAAACTGTTTTTT. Its protein is CAWWRGTGEKLFF.

In its sample, this clone was seen a few times. In DNA form, the CDR3 reads TGTGCCAGCAGCCAAGGGCGGGTTGTGCAGTATTTT. Protein sequence: CASSQGRVVQYF. V gene TRBV4-2 combines with J gene TRBJ2-3, with D perhaps matching TRBD2 (5 bases). Germline CDR1 is LGHNA and CDR2 is YNFKEQ. V lost 1 base and J lost 11, with 10 bases in between. The CDR3 loop spans 12 amino acids.

This clone showed up many times. This specimen includes other DNA sequences encoding the same CDR3. J is TRBJ2-2 and V is TRBV5-4; 13 positions agree with TRBD2. CDR3 length equals 15 residues. V was pared by 3 bases and J by 5 bases, with 1 base of the junction left unmatched. Germline CDR1 and CDR2: SGHNT and YYREEE (reference sequence). The CDR3 bases are TGTGCCAGCAGCTCGGGACTAGCGGGGACCGGGGAGCTGTTTTTT. This sequence encodes CASSSGLAGTGELFF. The variable domain in full, with the rest retrieved from reference TRBV5-4 and TRBJ2-2, is ETGVTQSPTHLIKTRGQQVTLRCSSQSGHNTVSWYQQALGQGPQFIFQYYREEENGRGNFPPRFSGLQFPNYSSELNVNALELDDSALYLCASSSGLAGTGELFFGEGSRLTVL.

This sequence joins TRBV5-6 and TRBJ1-2, with 7 bases lining up with TRBD1. The CDR3 consists of 13 residues. V trimming: 4 bases; J trimming: 8 bases; junction bases outside the gene matches: 8. Germline CDR1 SGHDT, CDR2 YYEEEE. CDR3 residues: CASSVDRVRGYTF. The CDR3 DNA is TGTGCCAGCAGCGTTGACAGGGTGAGGGGCTACACCTTC.

V gene TRBV4-3 combines with J gene TRBJ1-2; perhaps TRBD1 as D (5 bases). The CDR3 has 14 amino acids. V was shortened by 0 bases and J by 2 bases, with 7 bases between the two germline ends. Germline V gives CDR1 LGHNA, CDR2 YSLEER. Written as DNA, the CDR3 is TGCGCCAGCAGCCAAGATAGGACAAACTATGGCTACACCTTC. Amino acid sequence: CASSQDRTNYGYTF.

This rearrangement joins TRBV7-2 to TRBJ1-5, with 10 bases identical to TRBD1. The germline CDR1 and CDR2 sequences are SGHTA and FQGNSA. V was pared by 5 bases and J by 5 bases, with 6 bases of the junction left unmatched. The CDR3 runs 15 residues. CDR3 nucleotides: TGTGCCAGCAGCCTGGGACAGGGGAGGCATCAGCCCCAGCATTTT. Its protein is CASSLGQGRHQPQHF.

The sample holds a few counts of this clone. This chain links TRBV5-1 with TRBJ2-1, with TRBD2 identical over 11 bases. The germline CDR1 and CDR2 sequences are SGHRS and YFSETQ. V trimming: 4 bases; J trimming: 5 bases; junction bases outside the gene matches: 5. This CDR3 region has 15 residues. CDR3: CASSDRLAGNNEQFF. The CDR3 DNA is TGCGCCAGCAGCGACCGACTAGCGGGAAACAATGAGCAGTTCTTC.

This clone was picked up a small number of times. This rearrangement joins TRBV27 to TRBJ2-2, with TRBD2 matching over 11 bases. Unmatched junction bases numbered 4, after V lost 6 bases and J lost 4 bases. Germline CDR1 is MNHEY and CDR2 is SMNVEV (reference sequence). CDR3 length: 15 residues. The CDR3 is CASRLAGVGTGELFF. The CDR3 nucleotides are TGTGCCAGCAGACTAGCGGGAGTCGGCACCGGGGAGCTGTTTTTT.